Following are 30 T cell receptor beta chains from one sample sequenced in a study of beta chain features in type 1 diabetes. The sequenced template was cDNA made from the entire isolated RNA. Repertoires were generated with immunoSEQ multiplex PCR, while TCRdb's copy carries only in-frame clones and drops some. Here the sample spans 140,000 or so clones, roughly a tenth being singletons. Sequenced sample: central memory CD4+ T cells from blood. The receptors were gathered from a man aged 18-30 years in good health.

The chain recombines TRBV6-1 with TRBJ2-3; D is possibly TRBD2 (5 bases). The CDR3 extends over 14 amino acids. V was cut by 1 base and J by 6 bases, with 11 bases left in between. Germline CDR1 MNHNS, CDR2 SASEGT. The CDR3 DNA sequence: TGTGCCAGCAGTGAAGGACTAAGCTGGGATACGCAGTATTTT. Translation: CASSEGLSWDTQYF.

This sequence joins TRBV18 and TRBJ1-5; D call uncertain. The CDR3 is 15 amino acids. In germline, CDR1 is KGHSH, CDR2 LQKENI. V lost 5 bases and J lost 0, with 11 bases in between. The CDR3 DNA reads TGTGCCAGCTCAAAATCACACAATAGCAATCAGCCCCAGCATTTT. The encoded protein is CASSKSHNSNQPQHF.

The rearrangement joins TRBV9 to TRBJ2-2, with 7 bases fitting TRBD1. Germline trimming cut 0 bases from V and 3 bases from J; bases unmatched to any gene: 11. Germline CDR1 is SGDLS and CDR2 is YYNGEE. CDR3 length: 18 amino acids. The CDR3 DNA reads TGTGCCAGCAGCGTAGGGCTATCCGGGACAGCCTACACCGGGGAGCTGTTTTTT. This codes for CASSVGLSGTAYTGELFF.

The chain couples TRBV7-2 to TRBJ1-1; weak D call: TRBD1 (5 bases). Germline assignment: CDR1 SGHTA and CDR2 FQGNSA. Trimming pared 4 bases from V and 5 bases from J, leaving 11 bases between. The CDR3 has 13 residues. In nucleotides, the CDR3 is TGTGCCAGCAGCTCGAAAAAGGGGACTGAAGCTTTCTTT. It encodes CASSSKKGTEAFF.

The chain is built from TRBV6-6 and TRBJ2-4; TRBD2 might be the D (5 bases). Trimming pared 0 bases from V and 5 bases from J, leaving 8 bases between. There are 14 residues in the CDR3. Per the germline V gene, CDR1 is MNHNY and CDR2 is SVGAGI (reference sequence). This CDR3 reads CASSYSTGENIQYF. CDR3 nucleotide sequence: TGTGCCAGCAGTTACTCAACCGGGGAAAACATTCAGTACTTC.

V and J are TRBV2 and TRBJ1-2, with 9 bases aligning to TRBD1. This CDR3 is 13 amino acids long. Germline V lookup: CDR1 SNHLY, CDR2 FYNNEI. Trimming cost V 8 bases and J 6 bases; bases outside gene matches: 7. CDR3 DNA: TGTGCCAGCTCAAAACAGGGGGCAAATGGCTACACCTTC. This sequence encodes CASSKQGANGYTF.

This clone was seen a handful of times. This chain uses TRBV6-5 with TRBJ2-1; 8 bases are a match to TRBD2. The V segment lost 7 bases and the J segment 15 bases; nucleotides outside the gene matches: 17. This CDR3 is 14 amino acids long. Per germline, CDR1 MNHEY and CDR2 SVGAGI. The CDR3 here is CASTGSGGPLRRFF. As DNA, the CDR3 is TGTGCCAGCACCGGGTCGGGGGGGCCATTGAGAAGGTTCTTC.

This clone came up a few times. The chain links TRBV2 to TRBJ2-7; a weak D match, TRBD1 (6 bases). Trimming left V 7 bases short and J 3 bases short, with 19 bases between. Germline V gene lookup returns CDR1 SNHLY and CDR2 FYNNEI. The length of the CDR3 is 15 residues. The CDR3 sequence: CASTQDQTGIYEQYF. CDR3 DNA sequence: TGTGCCAGCACCCAGGACCAAACAGGGATCTACGAGCAGTACTTC.

This clone was seen more than once but under ten times. J is TRBJ2-1 and V is TRBV5-4; 8 bases line up with TRBD1. There are 16 residues in the CDR3. J gave up 4 bases and V 3 bases, and 9 bases lay outside the gene matches. Germline loops: CDR1 SGHNT, CDR2 YYREEE (reference sequence). The CDR3 region is CASSSKLGDRYNEQFF. CDR3 DNA: TGTGCCAGCAGCTCGAAACTAGGGGACAGGTACAATGAGCAGTTCTTC.

This clone was counted only a few times. This chain connects TRBV7-2 to TRBJ2-7, with TRBD1 as a possible D gene (5 bases). CDR3 length: 15 amino acids. Germline assignment: CDR1 SGHTA and CDR2 FQGNSA. Trimming took off 0 bases at V and 0 bases at J, with 9 bases between the two ends. The CDR3 DNA follows: TGTGCCAGCAGCTTAGCGGTGGGGCCCTCCTACGAGCAGTACTTC. Amino acid sequence: CASSLAVGPSYEQYF.

This clone was picked up a small number of times. The chain joins TRBV19 to TRBJ2-5; possible D gene TRBD2, 5 bases. The CDR3 is made up of 13 amino acids. Trimming pared 5 bases from V and 6 bases from J, leaving 13 bases between. The germline gives CDR1 LNHDA, CDR2 SQIVND (reference sequence). CDR3 bases: TGTGCCAGTAGTCGCGCTAGCACTCAGACCCAGTACTTC. Protein sequence: CASSRASTQTQYF.

The table lists this clone with a few counts. The CDR3 reads CASSKGSTSATYEQYF. DNA of the CDR3: TGTGCCAGCAGCAAAGGATCAACTAGCGCGACCTACGAGCAGTACTTC. The chain employs TRBV21-1 and TRBJ2-7; the table's D call, TRBD2, was not checked against the DNA. TRBV21-1 is listed as a pseudogene. CDR3 size: 16 residues.

The chain carries TRBV7-2 and TRBJ2-7; TRBD1 aligns across 9 bases. Germline V CDR1 and CDR2: SGHTA, FQGNSA. The CDR3 has 16 amino acids. V was clipped by 4 bases and J by 1 base; unmatched bases: 8. This CDR3 is CASSSQPGQGSYEQYF. For the CDR3, the DNA is TGTGCCAGCAGCTCACAACCGGGACAGGGATCCTACGAGCAGTACTTC. Full variable domain (rest looked up from reference TRBV7-2 and TRBJ2-7): GAGVSQSPSNKVTEKGKDVELRCDPISGHTALYWYRQSLGQGLEFLIYFQGNSAPDKSGLPSDRFSAERTGGSVSTLTIQRTQQEDSAVYLCASSSQPGQGSYEQYFGPGTRLTVT.

This clone was found a few times. The chain couples TRBV14 to TRBJ1-4; TRBD1 is a possible D gene (5 bases). V lost 1 base and J lost 7, with 16 bases in between. Germline V CDR1 and CDR2: SGHDN, FVKESK. CDR3 length: 16 amino acids. CDR3 DNA sequence: TGTGCCAGCAGCCAAGCTCAATGGCAGGGAGGTGAAAAACTGTTTTTT. Translation: CASSQAQWQGGEKLFF.

The CDR3 coding sequence is TGTGCCAGCAGTGTAGGCAGGGGCGAAGAGACCCAGTACTTC. Residues: CASSVGRGEETQYF. This chain links TRBV6-1 with TRBJ2-5; perhaps TRBD1 as D (6 bases). The germline CDR1 and CDR2 sequences are MNHNS and SASEGT. CDR3 length: 14 amino acids. With 4 bases removed from V and 3 bases from J, the gap between germline ends came to 12 bases.

This clone came up a few times. The chain links TRBV9 to TRBJ2-3, with TRBD1 matching over 8 bases. Germline V gives CDR1 SGDLS, CDR2 YYNGEE. V was pared by 3 bases and J by 2 bases, with 8 bases of the junction left unmatched. CDR3 length: 16 residues. CDR3 sequence reads: CASSGGAQGATDTQYF. The CDR3 DNA reads TGTGCCAGCAGCGGAGGCGCCCAGGGGGCCACAGATACGCAGTATTTT.

The sample holds a few counts of this clone. V usage is TRBV19 and J usage is TRBJ1-3; TRBD1 matches 7 bases. The length of the CDR3 is 16 residues. J was trimmed by 0 bases and V by 6 bases; bases with no gene match: 8. CDR1 is LNHDA and CDR2 is SQIVND in the germline V gene (reference sequence). The CDR3 region has the DNA TGTGCCAGTAGGAGCCCGGGACAGAGCTCTGGAAACACCATATATTTT. Residues: CASRSPGQSSGNTIYF.

V is TRBV7-2 and J is TRBJ1-3; D gene unclear. This CDR3 region has 13 residues. V lost 2 bases and J lost 4, with 6 bases in between. Germline values: CDR1 SGHTA, CDR2 FQGNSA. The CDR3 DNA is TGTGCCAGCAGCTTATCCCTAGGAAACACCATATATTTT. It codes for CASSLSLGNTIYF.

This clone was seen more than once but under ten times. This chain links TRBV7-8 with TRBJ2-7; D may be TRBD1 (6 bases). V was cut by 4 bases and J by 5 bases, with 12 bases left in between. This CDR3 is 13 amino acids long. The germline CDR1 and CDR2 sequences are SGHVS and FQNEAQ. CDR3 loop: CASSSRDTNEQYF. The CDR3 nucleotides read TGTGCCAGCAGCTCCAGGGACACCAACGAGCAGTACTTC.

J is TRBJ2-7 and V is TRBV2, with 10 bases fitting TRBD1. The CDR3 has 16 amino acids. Trimming cost V 4 bases and J 9 bases; bases outside gene matches: 15. Germline CDR1 SNHLY, CDR2 FYNNEI. The CDR3 loop is CASSVGLRDRGHGQYF. For the CDR3, the DNA is TGTGCCAGCAGTGTTGGGCTGCGGGACAGGGGCCATGGGCAGTACTTC. Together with reference TRBV2 and TRBJ2-7, the CDR3 gives the full variable domain: EPEVTQTPSHQVTQMGQEVILRCVPISNHLYFYWYRQILGQKVEFLVSFYNNEISEKSEIFDDQFSVERPDGSNFTLKIRSTKLEDSAMYFCASSVGLRDRGHGQYFGPGTRLTVT.

This clone occurred a few times. Other DNA sequences in this sample translate to the same CDR3. The chain is built from TRBV30 and TRBJ2-2; the D gene is possibly TRBD1 (6 bases). The germline CDR1 and CDR2 sequences are GTSNPN and SVGIG (reference sequence). Trimming cost V 3 bases and J 4 bases, with 6 bases left between them. The CDR3 is 12 amino acids. CDR3 DNA sequence: TGTGCCTGGAGCAGGGGCACCGGGGAGCTGTTTTTT. It codes for CAWSRGTGELFF. Looking up the rest from reference TRBV30 and TRBJ2-2 gives the full variable domain: SQTIHQWPATLVQPVGSPLSLECTVEGTSNPNLYWYRQAAGRGLQLLFYSVGIGQISSEVPQNLSASRPQDRQFILSSKKLLLSDSGFYLCAWSRGTGELFFGEGSRLTVL.

This clone was picked up a small number of times. This chain connects TRBV4-3 to TRBJ2-2, with a possible D match to TRBD2 (7 bases). This CDR3 has 17 residues. V was shortened by 1 base and J by 3 bases, with 15 bases between the two germline ends. Germline CDR1 reads LGHNA; CDR2 reads YSLEER. The chain's CDR3 is CASSQVGAGADTGELFF. CDR3 bases: TGCGCCAGCAGCCAAGTAGGTGCGGGGGCGGACACCGGGGAGCTGTTTTTT.

This clone came up many times. As DNA, the CDR3 is TGTGCCAGCAGCCTTAGCGGTGCCGACACCGGGGAGCTGTTTTTT. Translating gives CASSLSGADTGELFF. This chain joins TRBV4-2 and TRBJ2-2; tentative D call: TRBD2 (6 bases). The CDR3 covers 15 residues. Germline CDR1 is LGHNA and CDR2 is YNFKEQ. V shed 4 bases and J shed 3 bases, with 12 bases lying between them.

This chain links TRBV7-2 with TRBJ1-2; perhaps TRBD1 as D (6 bases). Germline V CDR1 and CDR2: SGHTA, FQGNSA. The ends were cut back, 6 bases at V and 0 bases at J, with 8 bases in the middle. The CDR3 spans 13 residues. CDR3 amino acids: CASRRTANYGYTF. The CDR3 DNA sequence: TGTGCCAGCAGGAGGACAGCTAACTATGGCTACACCTTC.

The chain couples TRBV7-2 to TRBJ1-5, with no clear D. Trimming stripped 2 bases from V and 0 bases from J, with 8 bases between. CDR1 and CDR2 from the germline V gene are SGHTA and FQGNSA. This CDR3 has 15 residues. CDR3 residues: CASSLSIISNQPQHF. In nucleotides, the CDR3 is TGTGCCAGCAGCTTAAGCATTATTAGCAATCAGCCCCAGCATTTT.

The V call is TRBV7-8, the J call TRBJ2-7, with 7 positions matching TRBD1. Germline-derived CDR1 and CDR2 are SGHVS and FQNEAQ. This CDR3 contains 13 residues. Trimming cost V 4 bases and J 5 bases; bases outside gene matches: 5. The CDR3 DNA sequence: TGTGCCAGCAGCTCAACAGGGGCCCACGAGCAGTACTTC. Residues: CASSSTGAHEQYF. Combining the CDR3 with reference TRBV7-8 and TRBJ2-7 gives the whole variable domain GAGVSQSPRYKVAKRGQDVALRCDPISGHVSLFWYQQALGQGPEFLTYFQNEAQLDKSGLPSDRFFAERPEGSVSTLKIQRTQQEDSAVYLCASSSTGAHEQYFGPGTRLTVT.

The rearrangement joins TRBV28 to TRBJ2-1; 7 nucleotides align to TRBD1. The CDR3 is 17 residues long. V dropped 8 bases and J dropped 4; count of bases not matched to a gene: 17. Germline V gives CDR1 MDHEN, CDR2 SYDVKM. The CDR3 loop is CASAYVVGDRAYNEQFF. The CDR3 coding sequence is TGTGCCAGCGCTTATGTTGTCGGCGACAGGGCATACAATGAGCAGTTCTTC.

V is TRBV7-2 and J is TRBJ2-1; 14 bases are a match to TRBD2. J was trimmed by 7 bases and V by 5 bases; bases with no gene match: 16. Germline V CDR1 and CDR2: SGHTA, FQGNSA. The CDR3 sequence is 19 residues long. CDR3 in DNA: TGTGCCAGCAGCCCGCGACTAGCGGGGGGGCCTGGAGGGCGGAATGAGCAGTTCTTC. It specifies CASSPRLAGGPGGRNEQFF. The complete variable domain, with remaining parts taken from reference TRBV7-2 and TRBJ2-1, reads GAGVSQSPSNKVTEKGKDVELRCDPISGHTALYWYRQSLGQGLEFLIYFQGNSAPDKSGLPSDRFSAERTGGSVSTLTIQRTQQEDSAVYLCASSPRLAGGPGGRNEQFFGPGTRLTVL.

The chain joins TRBV28 to TRBJ1-5; the D is unclear. With 5 bases removed from V and 2 bases from J, the gap between germline ends came to 7 bases. The CDR3 loop spans 13 amino acids. Germline V lookup: CDR1 MDHEN, CDR2 SYDVKM. Here the CDR3 DNA reads TGTGCCAGCAGTCTAGACGGCAATCAGCCCCAGCATTTT. Its protein product is CASSLDGNQPQHF.

In its sample, this clone was seen a few times. The chain combines TRBV30 with TRBJ2-2; TRBD1 agrees at 8 bases. The length of the CDR3 is 15 residues. V was pared by 3 bases and J by 1 base, with 4 bases of the junction left unmatched. Germline loops: CDR1 GTSNPN, CDR2 SVGIG (reference sequence). The CDR3 region is CAWRAGGKNTGELFF. CDR3 DNA: TGTGCCTGGAGGGCAGGGGGCAAGAACACCGGGGAGCTGTTTTTT.